The text below deals with one T cell receptor (beta chain). The V gene's germline CDR1 is SGHRS and CDR2 YFSETQ. V dropped 4 bases and J dropped 5; count of bases not matched to a gene: 11. This CDR3 is built from 15 residues. These data are taken from a study of blood T cell repertoires in COVID-19. On the study more broadly: Italy, Spain and the United States were the sources of the convalescent and acute COVID-19 samples.

Assay: immunoSEQ multiplex PCR; the TCRdb copy retains only in-frame clones and omits some. Of about 260,000 clones detected, about nine tenths appear once; the ten largest clones hold less than 0.9%. The rearrangement uses TRBV5-1 and TRBJ2-5; 7 bases agree with TRBD1. This TCR was recovered from a man aged 50 to 59 who had been exposed to COVID-19. Sequencing used PBMCs or T cells enriched from blood (not recorded which). In nucleotides, the CDR3 is TGCGCCAGCAGCAACACGGGACAGAGCGCGGAGACCCAGTACTTC. It encodes CASSNTGQSAETQYF.